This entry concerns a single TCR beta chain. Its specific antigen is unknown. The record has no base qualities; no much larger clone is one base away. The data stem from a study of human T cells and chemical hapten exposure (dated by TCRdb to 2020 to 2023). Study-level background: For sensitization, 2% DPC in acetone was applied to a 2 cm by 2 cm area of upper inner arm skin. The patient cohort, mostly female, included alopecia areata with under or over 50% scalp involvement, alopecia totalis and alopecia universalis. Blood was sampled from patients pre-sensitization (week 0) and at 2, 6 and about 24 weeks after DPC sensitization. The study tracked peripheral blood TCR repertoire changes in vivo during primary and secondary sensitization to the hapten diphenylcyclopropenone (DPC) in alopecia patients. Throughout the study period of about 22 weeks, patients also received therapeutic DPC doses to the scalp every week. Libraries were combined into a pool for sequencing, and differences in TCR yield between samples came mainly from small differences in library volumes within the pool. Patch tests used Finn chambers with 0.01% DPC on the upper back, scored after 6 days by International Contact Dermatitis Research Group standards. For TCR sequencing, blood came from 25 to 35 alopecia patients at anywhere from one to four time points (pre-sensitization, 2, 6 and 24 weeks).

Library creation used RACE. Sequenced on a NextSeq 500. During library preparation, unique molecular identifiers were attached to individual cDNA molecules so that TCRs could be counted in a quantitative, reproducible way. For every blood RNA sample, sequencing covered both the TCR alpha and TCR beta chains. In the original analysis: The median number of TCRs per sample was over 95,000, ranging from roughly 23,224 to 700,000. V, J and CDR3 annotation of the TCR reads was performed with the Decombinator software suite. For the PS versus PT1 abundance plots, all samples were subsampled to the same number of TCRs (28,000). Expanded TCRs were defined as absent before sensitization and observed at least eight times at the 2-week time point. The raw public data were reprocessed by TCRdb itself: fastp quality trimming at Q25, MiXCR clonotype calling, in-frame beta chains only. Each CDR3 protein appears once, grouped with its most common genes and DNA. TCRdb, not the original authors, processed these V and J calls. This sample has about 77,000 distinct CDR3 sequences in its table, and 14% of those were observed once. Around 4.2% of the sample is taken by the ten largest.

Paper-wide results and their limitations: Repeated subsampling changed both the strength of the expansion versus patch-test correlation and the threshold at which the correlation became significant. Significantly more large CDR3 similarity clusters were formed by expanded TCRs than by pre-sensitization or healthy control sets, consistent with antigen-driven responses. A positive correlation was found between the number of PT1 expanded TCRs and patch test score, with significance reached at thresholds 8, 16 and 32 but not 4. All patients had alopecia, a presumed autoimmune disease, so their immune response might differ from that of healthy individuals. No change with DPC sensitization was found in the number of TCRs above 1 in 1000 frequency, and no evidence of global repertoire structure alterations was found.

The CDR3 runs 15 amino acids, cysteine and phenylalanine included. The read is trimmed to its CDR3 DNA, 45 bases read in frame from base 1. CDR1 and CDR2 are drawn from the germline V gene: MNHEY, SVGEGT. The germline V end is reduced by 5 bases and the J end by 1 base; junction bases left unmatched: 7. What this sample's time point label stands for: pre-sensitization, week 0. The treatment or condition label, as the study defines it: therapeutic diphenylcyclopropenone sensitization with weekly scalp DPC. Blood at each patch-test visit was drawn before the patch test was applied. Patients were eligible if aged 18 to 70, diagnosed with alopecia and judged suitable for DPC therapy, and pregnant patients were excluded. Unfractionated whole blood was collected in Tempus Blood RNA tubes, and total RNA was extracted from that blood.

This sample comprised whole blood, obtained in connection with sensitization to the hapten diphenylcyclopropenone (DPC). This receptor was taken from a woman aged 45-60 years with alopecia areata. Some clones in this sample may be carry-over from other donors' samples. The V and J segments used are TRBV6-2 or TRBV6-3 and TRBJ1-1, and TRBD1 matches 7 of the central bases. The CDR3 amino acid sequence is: CASSTGTARNTEAFF. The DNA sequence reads TGTGCCAGCAGTACGGGGACAGCCAGGAACACTGAAGCTTTCTTT.